The rows below give T cell receptor beta chains drawn from one sample of a study of regulatory T cells in long-lasting Graves disease. One entry per CDR3 protein results from TCRdb running MiXCR on the multiplex PCR reads. Here the sample spans over 400,000 distinct CDR3 sequences, around 15% being singletons. This sample was also put to use in a study of T cells in Graves' hyperthyroidism and ophthalmopathy.

Source: peripheral blood mononuclear cells (PBMCs), taken at new diagnosis, from a patient treated with antithyroid drugs. The receptors originated from a woman between 50 and 59 years old with Graves disease. Both conserved end residues are part of each CDR3. The D gene is left open where the match is weak. Size is omitted from some rows. Given values are once, few, many or a class for expanded clones.

TRBJ2-1 TRBV13 - - CASSLGPGQSNYNEQFF TGTGCCAGCAGCTTAGGCCCGGGACAATCGAACTACAATGAGCAGTTCTTC
TRBJ2-5 TRBV7-2 many - CASSSQPLETQYF TGTGCCAGCAGCTCCCAGCCTTTGGAGACCCAGTACTTC
TRBJ2-2 TRBV7-3 - TRBD2 CASSPPGLRSTGELFF TGTGCCAGCAGCCCACCGGGACTAAGGTCCACCGGGGAGCTGTTTTTT
TRBJ2-5 TRBV10-3 many TRBD2 CAISETGLAGGPRRETQYF TGTGCCATCAGTGAGACAGGACTAGCGGGAGGGCCGCGTCGAGAGACCCAGTACTTC
TRBJ2-1 TRBV7-2 many - CASSLGSGGGDEQFF TGTGCCAGCAGCCTAGGTTCGGGCGGCGGCGATGAGCAGTTCTTC
TRBJ2-3 TRBV11-1 many TRBD2 CASSFGRLAGLTDTQYF TGTGCCAGCAGCTTCGGAAGACTAGCGGGACTCACAGATACGCAGTATTTT
TRBJ2-1 TRBV20-1 many - CSGEYADEQFF TGCAGTGGGGAGTACGCCGATGAGCAGTTCTTC
TRBJ2-7 TRBV11-2 many - CASSLLLASYEQYF TGTGCCAGCAGCTTATTGTTAGCCTCCTACGAGCAGTACTTC
TRBJ1-6 TRBV6-1 few - CASSRPTGGGHYNSPLHF TGTGCCAGCAGTCGACCAACCGGGGGGGGACATTATAATTCACCCCTCCACTTT
TRBJ2-5 TRBV5-1 - - CASSSLTGQGETQYF TGCGCCAGCAGCTCCCTAACTGGCCAGGGAGAGACCCAGTACTTC
TRBJ2-7 TRBV2 many - CASSEDRVPGYEQYF TGTGCCAGCAGTGAAGACAGGGTACCAGGATACGAGCAGTACTTC
TRBJ1-1 TRBV24-1 many - CATSDSWAGRGAFF TGTGCCACCAGTGATTCCTGGGCAGGGCGGGGAGCTTTCTTT
TRBJ1-3 TRBV28 many - CASSSGGSGNTIYF TGTGCTAGCAGCTCAGGAGGGTCCGGAAACACCATATATTTT
TRBJ2-7 TRBV4-2 few TRBD2 CASSQDWTSGRAAHSYEQYF TGTGCCAGCAGCCAAGATTGGACTAGCGGGAGGGCCGCTCACTCCTACGAGCAGTACTTC
TRBJ2-1 TRBV4-1 few - CASSQEGGGKQFF TGCGCCAGCAGCCAAGAGGGAGGGGGTAAGCAGTTCTTC
TRBJ2-7 TRBV5-4 few - CASSPGLGMSSYEQYF TGTGCCAGCAGCCCGGGGCTTGGGATGAGCTCCTACGAGCAGTACTTC
TRBJ2-1 TRBV11-3 few - CASSSHRAPYNEQFF TGTGCCAGCAGCTCCCACAGGGCTCCCTACAATGAGCAGTTCTTC
TRBJ2-1 TRBV7-3 - TRBD2 CASSITSGRALYNEQFF TGTGCCAGCAGCATAACTAGCGGGAGGGCCTTGTATAATGAGCAGTTCTTC
TRBJ2-2 TRBV5-6 - - CARSELPGTGELFF TGTGCCAGATCAGAATTGCCGGGAACCGGGGAGCTGTTTTTT
TRBJ1-1 TRBV20-1 many - CSASEGLSNTEAFF TGCAGTGCTAGTGAGGGGCTATCAAACACTGAAGCTTTCTTT
TRBJ2-3 TRBV5-1 few - CASSLQSFPSTDTQYF TGCGCCAGCAGCCTCCAGTCCTTTCCTAGCACAGATACGCAGTATTTT
TRBJ2-1 TRBV20-1 many TRBD2 CSARDWSGSPSNEQFF TGCAGTGCTAGGGACTGGAGCGGGAGCCCGAGCAATGAGCAGTTCTTC
TRBJ2-1 TRBV9 - - CASSVKASDNEQFF TGTGCCAGCAGCGTCAAAGCTTCAGATAATGAGCAGTTCTTC
TRBJ2-7 TRBV3-1 - - CASSQDGGYEQYF TGTGCCAGCAGCCAAGATGGAGGCTACGAGCAGTACTTC
TRBJ2-2 TRBV4-1 many - CASSQGDLNTGELFF TGCGCCAGCAGCCAGGGGGACCTAAACACCGGGGAGCTGTTTTTT
TRBJ2-6 TRBV5-1 - - CASSVGDGANVLTF TGCGCCAGCAGTGTGGGGGACGGGGCCAACGTCCTGACTTTC
TRBJ2-1 TRBV19 few TRBD2 CASSFLLAGGPRNEQFF TGTGCCAGTAGTTTTTTACTAGCGGGAGGGCCCCGCAATGAGCAGTTCTTC
TRBJ1-2 TRBV12-5 few TRBD1 CASQVSKQGASRDYGYTF TGTGCTAGTCAAGTTAGCAAACAGGGGGCGTCTCGCGATTATGGCTACACCTTC
TRBJ2-7 TRBV20-1 few TRBD2 CSARGAAGGSYEQYF TGCAGTGCGAGAGGGGCGGCGGGAGGGTCCTACGAGCAGTACTTC
TRBJ1-1 TRBV2 few - CASSAGPGNTEAFF TGTGCCAGCAGCGCGGGCCCAGGGAACACTGAAGCTTTCTTT